Here is one TCR beta chain with its context. Its antigen is currently unknown. The source of the sample is a study of OX40 agonist ivuxolimab in advanced cancers. Study background: Patient treatment consisted of intravenous ivuxolimab administration every 2 weeks at 0.01 to 10 mg/kg.

The CDR3 is 15 amino acids. CDR1 is SGHKS, CDR2 YYEKEE, per germline (reference sequence). Trimming took 0 bases from V and 3 from J; bases not matched to a gene: 6. Broader study findings: Expanded clones were, on average, more numerous in CD8+ T cells than in CD4+.

TCRdb keeps only in-frame clones here, not all; method: immunoSEQ multiplex PCR. Here the sample spans around 54,000 clones, around 90% being singletons. The TCR comes from an adult with an advanced solid tumor such as melanoma, head and neck, liver or kidney cancer. The genes are TRBV5-5 and TRBJ2-7, with 7 bases fitting TRBD2. Sequences were derived from CD4+ or CD8+ T cells sorted from blood, sampled in a trial of the OX40 agonist ivuxolimab. The CDR3 protein is CASSLAVSGGYEQYF. The CDR3, as DNA: TGTGCCAGCAGCTTGGCGGTTTCGGGAGGCTACGAGCAGTACTTC.